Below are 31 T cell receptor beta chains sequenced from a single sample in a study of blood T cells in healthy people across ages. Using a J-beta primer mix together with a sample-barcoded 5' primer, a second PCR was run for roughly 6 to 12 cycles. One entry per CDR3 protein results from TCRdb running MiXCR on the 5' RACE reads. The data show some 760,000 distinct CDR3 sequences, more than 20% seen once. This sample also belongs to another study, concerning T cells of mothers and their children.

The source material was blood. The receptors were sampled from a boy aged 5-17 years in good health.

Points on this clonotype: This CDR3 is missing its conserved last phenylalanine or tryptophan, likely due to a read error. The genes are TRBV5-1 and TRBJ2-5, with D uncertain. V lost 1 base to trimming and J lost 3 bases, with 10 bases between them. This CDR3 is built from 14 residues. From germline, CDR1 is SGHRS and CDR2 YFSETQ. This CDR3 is CASSLFGSEETQYS. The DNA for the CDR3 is TGCGCCAGCAGCTTGTTTGGCAGCGAAGAGACCCAGTACTCC.

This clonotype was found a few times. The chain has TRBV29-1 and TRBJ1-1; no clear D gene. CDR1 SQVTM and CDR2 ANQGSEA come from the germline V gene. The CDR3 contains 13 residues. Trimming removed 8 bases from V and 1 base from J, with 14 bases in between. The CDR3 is CSLLDGENTEAFF. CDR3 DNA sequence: TGCAGCCTTCTAGACGGGGAGAACACTGAAGCTTTCTTT.

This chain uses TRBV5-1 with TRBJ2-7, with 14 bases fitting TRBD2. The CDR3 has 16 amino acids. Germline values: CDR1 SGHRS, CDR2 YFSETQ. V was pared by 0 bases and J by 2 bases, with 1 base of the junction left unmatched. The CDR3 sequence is CASSLAGLAGAYEQYF. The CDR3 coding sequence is TGCGCCAGCAGCTTGGCGGGACTAGCGGGGGCCTACGAGCAGTACTTC.

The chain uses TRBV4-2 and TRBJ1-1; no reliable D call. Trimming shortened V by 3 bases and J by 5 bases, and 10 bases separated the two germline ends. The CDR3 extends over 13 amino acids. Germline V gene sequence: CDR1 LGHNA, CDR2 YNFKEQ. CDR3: CASSHGGGTEAFF. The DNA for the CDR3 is TGTGCCAGCAGCCACGGAGGAGGGACTGAAGCTTTCTTT.

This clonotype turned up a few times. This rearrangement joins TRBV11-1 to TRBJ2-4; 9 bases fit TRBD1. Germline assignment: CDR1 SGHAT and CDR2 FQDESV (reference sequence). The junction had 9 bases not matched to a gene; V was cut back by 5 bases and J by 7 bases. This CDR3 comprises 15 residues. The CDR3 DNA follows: TGTGCCAGCAGCGAACCGGGACAGGGAAAGAACATTCAGTACTTC. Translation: CASSEPGQGKNIQYF. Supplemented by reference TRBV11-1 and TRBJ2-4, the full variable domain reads EAEVAQSPRYKITEKSQAVAFWCDPISGHATLYWYRQILGQGPELLVQFQDESVVDDSQLPKDRFSAERLKGVDSTLKIQPAELGDSAMYLCASSEPGQGKNIQYFGAGTRLSVL.

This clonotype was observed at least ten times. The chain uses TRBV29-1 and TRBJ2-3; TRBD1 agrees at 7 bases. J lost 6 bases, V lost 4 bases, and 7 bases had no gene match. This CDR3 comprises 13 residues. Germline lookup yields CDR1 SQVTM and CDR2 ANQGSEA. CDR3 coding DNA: TGCAGCGTTGCGAACAGGGGAATGGATACGCAGTATTTT. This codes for CSVANRGMDTQYF.

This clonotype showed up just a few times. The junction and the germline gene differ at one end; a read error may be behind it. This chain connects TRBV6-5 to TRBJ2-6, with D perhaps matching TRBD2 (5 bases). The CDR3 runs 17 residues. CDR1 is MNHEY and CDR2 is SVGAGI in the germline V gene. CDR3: CASSYSPDYAGANVLTF. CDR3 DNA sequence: TGCGCCAGCAGTTACTCCCCCGACTACGCGGGGGCCAACGTCCTGACTTTC.

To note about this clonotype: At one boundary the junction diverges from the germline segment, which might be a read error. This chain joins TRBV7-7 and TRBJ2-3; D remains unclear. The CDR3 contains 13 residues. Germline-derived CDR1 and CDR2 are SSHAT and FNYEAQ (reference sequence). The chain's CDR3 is CASSRGYWDTQYF. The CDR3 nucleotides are TGTGCTAGCAGCCGTGGGTACTGGGATACGCAGTATTTT.

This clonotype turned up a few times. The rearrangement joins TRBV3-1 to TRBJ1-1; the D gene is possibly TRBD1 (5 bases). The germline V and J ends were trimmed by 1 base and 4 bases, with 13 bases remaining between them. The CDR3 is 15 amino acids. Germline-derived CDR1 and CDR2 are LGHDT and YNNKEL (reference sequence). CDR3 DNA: TGTGCCAGCAGCCAAGGAGGGGCACGGGGCACTGAAGCTTTCTTT. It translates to CASSQGGARGTEAFF.

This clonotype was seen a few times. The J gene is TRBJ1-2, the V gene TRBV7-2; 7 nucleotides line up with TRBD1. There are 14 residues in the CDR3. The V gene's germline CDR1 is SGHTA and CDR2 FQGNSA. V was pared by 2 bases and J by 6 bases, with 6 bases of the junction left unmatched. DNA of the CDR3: TGTGCCAGCAGCTTATTACAGGGGCTAAATGGCTACACCTTC. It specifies CASSLLQGLNGYTF.

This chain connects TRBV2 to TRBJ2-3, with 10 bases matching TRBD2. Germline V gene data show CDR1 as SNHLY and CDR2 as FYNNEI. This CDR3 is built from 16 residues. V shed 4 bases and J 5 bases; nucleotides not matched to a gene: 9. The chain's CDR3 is CASSGSASGSEDTQYF. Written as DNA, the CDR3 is TGTGCCAGCAGTGGTTCGGCTAGCGGGAGTGAAGATACGCAGTATTTT.

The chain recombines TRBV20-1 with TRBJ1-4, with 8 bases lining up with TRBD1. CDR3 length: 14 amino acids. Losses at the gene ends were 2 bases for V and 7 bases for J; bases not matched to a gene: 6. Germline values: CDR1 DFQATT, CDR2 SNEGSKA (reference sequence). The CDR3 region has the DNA TGCAGTGCTAGACTGACAGGGGTCAGTGAAAAACTGTTTTTT. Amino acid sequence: CSARLTGVSEKLFF.

CDR3 DNA sequence: TGTGCCACCAGCAGAACTAGCGGTTACGAGCAGTACTTC. It translates to CATSRTSGYEQYF. The rearrangement links TRBV15 to TRBJ2-7, with 8 bases identical to TRBD2. The CDR3 spans 13 residues. V was clipped by 2 bases and J by 4 bases; unmatched bases: 1. From germline, CDR1 is LNHNV and CDR2 YYDKDF (reference sequence).

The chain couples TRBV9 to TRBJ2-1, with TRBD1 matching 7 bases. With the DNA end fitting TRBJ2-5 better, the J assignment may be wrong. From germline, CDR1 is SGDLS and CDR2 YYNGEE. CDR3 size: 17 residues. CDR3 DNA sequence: TGTGCCAGCAGCGTAGGAGATACAGGGGTGTATAGAGAGACCCAGTACTTC. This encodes CASSVGDTGVYRETQYF.

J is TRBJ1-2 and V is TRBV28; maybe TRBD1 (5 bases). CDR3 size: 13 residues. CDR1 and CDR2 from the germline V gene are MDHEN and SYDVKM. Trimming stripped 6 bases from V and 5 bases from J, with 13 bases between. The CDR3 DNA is TGTGCCAGCAGACCGCAGGGAGGGTATGGCTACACCTTC. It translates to CASRPQGGYGYTF.

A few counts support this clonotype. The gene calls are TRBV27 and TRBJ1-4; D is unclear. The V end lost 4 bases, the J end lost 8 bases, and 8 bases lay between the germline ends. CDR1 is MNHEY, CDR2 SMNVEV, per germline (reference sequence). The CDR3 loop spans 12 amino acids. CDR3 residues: CASSSLAEKLFF. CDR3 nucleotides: TGTGCCAGCAGTTCACTCGCGGAAAAACTGTTTTTT.

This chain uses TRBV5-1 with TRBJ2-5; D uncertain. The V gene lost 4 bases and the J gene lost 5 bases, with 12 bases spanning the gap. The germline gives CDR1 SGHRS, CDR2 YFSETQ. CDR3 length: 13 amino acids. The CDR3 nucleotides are TGCGCCAGCAGCCCGGTCAGAGCGGAGACCCAGTACTTC. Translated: CASSPVRAETQYF.

The CDR3 region has the DNA TGTGCCAGCAGCCAAGATGGGACAGGGGCTGGCTACACCTTC. This codes for CASSQDGTGAGYTF. The chain combines TRBV3-1 with TRBJ1-2; 10 nucleotides align to TRBD1. The V and J ends lost 0 bases and 7 bases, in that order; junction bases with no gene match: 2. Germline lookup yields CDR1 LGHDT and CDR2 YNNKEL (reference sequence). The CDR3 covers 14 residues.

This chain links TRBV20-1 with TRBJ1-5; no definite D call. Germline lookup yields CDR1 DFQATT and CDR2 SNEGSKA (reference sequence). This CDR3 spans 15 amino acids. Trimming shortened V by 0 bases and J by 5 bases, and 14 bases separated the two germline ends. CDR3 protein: CSARDPREGHQPQHF. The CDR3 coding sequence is TGCAGTGCTAGAGATCCCCGGGAAGGGCATCAGCCCCAGCATTTT.

The CDR3 spells CSVLVADTQYF. The CDR3 nucleotides read TGCAGCGTGTTAGTAGCAGATACGCAGTATTTT. The V call is TRBV29-1, the J call TRBJ2-3; D uncertain. Looked up from germline, CDR1 is SQVTM and CDR2 is ANQGSEA. Between the trimmed V and J ends, which lost 6 bases and 4 bases, there was a span of 8 bases. The CDR3 spans 11 residues.

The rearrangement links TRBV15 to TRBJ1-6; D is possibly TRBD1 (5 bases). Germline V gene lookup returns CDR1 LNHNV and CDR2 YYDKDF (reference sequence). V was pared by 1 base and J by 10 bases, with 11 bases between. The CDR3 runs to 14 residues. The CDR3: CATSRGQLESPLHF. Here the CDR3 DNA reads TGTGCCACCAGCAGAGGACAGTTAGAGTCACCCCTCCACTTT.

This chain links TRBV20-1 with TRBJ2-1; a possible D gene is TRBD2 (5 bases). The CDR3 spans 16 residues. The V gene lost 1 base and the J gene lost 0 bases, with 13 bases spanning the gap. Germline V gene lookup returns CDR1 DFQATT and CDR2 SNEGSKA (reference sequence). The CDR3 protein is CSARVAGGASYNEQFF. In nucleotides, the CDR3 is TGCAGTGCTAGAGTAGCAGGAGGAGCCTCCTACAATGAGCAGTTCTTC.

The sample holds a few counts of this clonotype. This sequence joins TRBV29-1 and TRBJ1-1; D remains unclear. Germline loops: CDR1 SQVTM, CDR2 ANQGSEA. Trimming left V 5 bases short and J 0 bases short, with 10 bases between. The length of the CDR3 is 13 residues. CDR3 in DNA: TGCAGCGTTAGTTCAGCTATGAACACTGAAGCTTTCTTT. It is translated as CSVSSAMNTEAFF. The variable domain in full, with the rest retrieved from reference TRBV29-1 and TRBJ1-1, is SAVISQKPSRDICQRGTSLTIQCQVDSQVTMMFWYRQQPGQSLTLIATANQGSEATYESGFVIDKFPISRPNLTFSTLTVSNMSPEDSSIYLCSVSSAMNTEAFFGQGTRLTVV.

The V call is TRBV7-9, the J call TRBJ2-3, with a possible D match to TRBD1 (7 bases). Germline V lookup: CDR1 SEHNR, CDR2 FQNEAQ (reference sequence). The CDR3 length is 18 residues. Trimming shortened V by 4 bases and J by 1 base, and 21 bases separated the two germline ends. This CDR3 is CASSSPDPTGEGTDTQYF. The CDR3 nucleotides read TGTGCCAGCAGCTCGCCAGATCCTACAGGGGAGGGCACAGATACGCAGTATTTT.

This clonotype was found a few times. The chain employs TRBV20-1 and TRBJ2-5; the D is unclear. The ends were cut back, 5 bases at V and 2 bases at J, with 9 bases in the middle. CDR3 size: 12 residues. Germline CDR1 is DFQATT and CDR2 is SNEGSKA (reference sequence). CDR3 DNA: TGCAGTGCTGGAGTTATACAAGAGACCCAGTACTTC. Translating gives CSAGVIQETQYF.

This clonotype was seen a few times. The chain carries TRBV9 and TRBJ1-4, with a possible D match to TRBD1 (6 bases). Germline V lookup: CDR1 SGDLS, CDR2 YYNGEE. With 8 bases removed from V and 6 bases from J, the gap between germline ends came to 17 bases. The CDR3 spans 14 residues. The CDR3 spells CARTGGIEDEKLFF. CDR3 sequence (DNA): TGTGCCAGGACCGGGGGCATCGAGGATGAAAAACTGTTTTTT.

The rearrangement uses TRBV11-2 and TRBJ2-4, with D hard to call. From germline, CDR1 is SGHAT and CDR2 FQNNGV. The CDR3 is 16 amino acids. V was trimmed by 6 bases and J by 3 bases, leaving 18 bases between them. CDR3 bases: TGTGCCAGCAGGTCCGTAGACTCTTTGGGCAAAAACATTCAGTACTTC. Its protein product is CASRSVDSLGKNIQYF.

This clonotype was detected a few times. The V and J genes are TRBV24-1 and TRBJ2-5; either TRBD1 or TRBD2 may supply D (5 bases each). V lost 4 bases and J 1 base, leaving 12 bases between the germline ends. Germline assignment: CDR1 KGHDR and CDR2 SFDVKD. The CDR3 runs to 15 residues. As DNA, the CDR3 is TGTGCCACCAGTGACCCGGGGACCCTCCAAGAGACCCAGTACTTC. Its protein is CATSDPGTLQETQYF.

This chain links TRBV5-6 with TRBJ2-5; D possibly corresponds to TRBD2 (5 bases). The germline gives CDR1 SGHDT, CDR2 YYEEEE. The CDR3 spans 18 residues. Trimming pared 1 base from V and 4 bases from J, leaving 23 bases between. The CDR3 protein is CASSLFAFDAGEGETQYF. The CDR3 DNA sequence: TGTGCCAGCAGCTTGTTCGCTTTTGACGCCGGGGAAGGAGAGACCCAGTACTTC.

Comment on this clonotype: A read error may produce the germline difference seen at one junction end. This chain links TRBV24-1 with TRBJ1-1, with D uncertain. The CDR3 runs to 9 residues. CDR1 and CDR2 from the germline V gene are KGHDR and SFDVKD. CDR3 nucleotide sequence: TGTGCCACCACAAAAATGGACGAGTTT. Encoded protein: CATTKMDEF.

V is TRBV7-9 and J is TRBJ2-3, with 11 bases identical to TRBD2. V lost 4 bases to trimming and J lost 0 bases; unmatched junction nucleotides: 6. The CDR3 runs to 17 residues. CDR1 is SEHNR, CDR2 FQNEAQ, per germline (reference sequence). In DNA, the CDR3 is TGTGCCAGCAGCTCGCGGACTAGCGGGTATAGCACAGATACGCAGTATTTT. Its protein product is CASSSRTSGYSTDTQYF.